Only one count was recorded for the clone carrying this T cell receptor (beta chain). No antigen is known for it. Clones were read by immunoSEQ multiplex PCR, and TCRdb kept only the in-frame ones, dropping some. The sample carries around 38,000 clones, 65% to 90% recorded once. The data were taken from a study of PD-L1 blockade in urothelial cancer. Germline V gene sequence: CDR1 GTSNPN, CDR2 SVGIG (reference sequence). The CDR3 extends over 15 amino acids. V was clipped by 1 base and J by 1 base; unmatched bases: 6. The time point here: peripheral blood 6 weeks after treatment start. Broader study findings: Clonality of blood TCR below the median before treatment predicted better survival.

The sequencing here drew on PBMCs, taken around atezolizumab (anti-PD-L1) treatment. This chain connects TRBV30 to TRBJ1-1; 7 bases match TRBD1. The clonotype originates from a man aged 55 to 70 with urothelial cancer. The CDR3 loop reads CAWSAPDRRNTEAFF. For the CDR3, the DNA is TGTGCCTGGAGTGCCCCGGACAGGCGGAACACTGAAGCTTTCTTT.